The 21 T cell receptor beta chains in this list originate from one sample, sequenced in a study of radiotherapy plus CTLA-4 blockade in lung cancer. Method: immunoSEQ multiplex PCR; TCRdb's copy keeps in-frame clones and lacks some. Of roughly 97,000 clones listed, 65% to 85% are singletons. This material consisted of peripheral blood, taken from a patient treated with radiotherapy plus ipilimumab. Receptors were obtained from a human donor with non-small cell lung cancer who had a partial response to radiotherapy plus ipilimumab. Some clones in this sample may be carry-over from other donors' samples.

The V gene is TRBV7-2, the J gene TRBJ1-5; D unresolved. The V gene lost 4 bases and the J gene lost 0 bases, with 7 bases spanning the gap. The CDR3 runs 14 residues. Per the germline V gene, CDR1 is SGHTA and CDR2 is FQGNSA. The CDR3: CASSSYSSNQPQHF. CDR3 DNA sequence: TGTGCCAGCAGCTCATACAGTAGCAATCAGCCCCAGCATTTT.

The V call is TRBV4-1, the J call TRBJ2-7; perhaps TRBD2 as D (6 bases). Trimming took 1 base from V and 4 from J, leaving 14 bases between them. CDR1 is MGHRA, CDR2 YSYEKL, per germline. This CDR3 spans 15 amino acids. CDR3 amino acids: CASSQGLAGGYEQYF. In nucleotides, the CDR3 is TGCGCCAGCAGCCAAGGGCTAGCCGGAGGGTACGAGCAGTACTTC.

The DNA of the CDR3 is TGTGCCAGCAGCTTCCGACAGGGGGCGCGGGGTATCACTAATGAAAAACTGTTTTTT. It yields the protein CASSFRQGARGITNEKLFF. V is TRBV5-6 and J is TRBJ1-4; 10 bases match TRBD1. The CDR3 spans 19 residues. Germline V gene lookup returns CDR1 SGHDT and CDR2 YYEEEE. V lost 2 bases and J lost 2; bases outside the gene matches: 12. Full variable domain (rest looked up from reference TRBV5-6 and TRBJ1-4): DAGVTQSPTHLIKTRGQQVTLRCSPKSGHDTVSWYQQALGQGPQFIFQYYEEEERQRGNFPDRFSGHQFPNYSSELNVNALLLGDSALYLCASSFRQGARGITNEKLFFGSGTQLSVL.

The chain couples TRBV7-8 to TRBJ2-5, with D possibly matching TRBD1 (5 bases). In germline, CDR1 is SGHVS, CDR2 FQNEAQ. The CDR3 sequence is 16 residues long. Trimming removed 0 bases at V and 4 bases at J, with 15 bases between. In DNA form, the CDR3 reads TGTGCCAGCAGCTTAGCTGGGTTTAGGGGTTTAGAGACCCAGTACTTC. It is translated as CASSLAGFRGLETQYF.

The V gene is TRBV6-6, the J gene TRBJ1-1, with D unclear. Trimming pared 5 bases from V and 1 base from J, leaving 11 bases between. The CDR3 sequence is 14 residues long. Per the germline V gene, CDR1 is MNHNY and CDR2 is SVGAGI (reference sequence). CDR3 sequence (DNA): TGTGCCAGCAGTGTTGGAGGAACGAACACTGAAGCTTTCTTT. Encoded protein: CASSVGGTNTEAFF.

In this sample, this clone turned up a few times. The genes are TRBV19 and TRBJ1-4; TRBD1 agrees at 8 bases. The CDR3 is 15 residues long. Germline CDR1 LNHDA, CDR2 SQIVND (reference sequence). The ends lost 6 bases at V and 3 bases at J; junction bases unmatched: 6. CDR3 in DNA: TGTGCCAGTAGGGACCCGGGACAGGCTAATGAAAAACTGTTTTTT. Protein sequence: CASRDPGQANEKLFF.

CDR3 amino acids: CASSPQAGGLYNEQFF. The CDR3 bases are TGTGCCAGCAGTCCCCAAGCGGGGGGTCTCTACAATGAGCAGTTCTTC. The chain couples TRBV7-2 to TRBJ2-1; TRBD2 agrees at 9 bases. V lost 6 bases to trimming and J lost 3 bases; unmatched junction nucleotides: 9. The germline gives CDR1 SGHTA, CDR2 FQGNSA. This CDR3 is built from 16 residues.

CDR3 residues: CASSSARGSETGELFF. DNA of the CDR3: TGTGCCAGTAGTAGCGCCCGCGGGAGCGAGACCGGGGAGCTGTTTTTT. This chain connects TRBV19 to TRBJ2-2; 7 bases align to TRBD2. CDR1 LNHDA and CDR2 SQIVND come from the germline V gene (reference sequence). This CDR3 is built from 16 residues. The trim removed 4 bases at V and 5 bases at J, leaving 10 bases unmatched. The complete variable domain, with remaining parts taken from reference TRBV19 and TRBJ2-2, reads DGGITQSPKYLFRKEGQNVTLSCEQNLNHDAMYWYRQDPGQGLRLIYYSQIVNDFQKGDIAEGYSVSREKKESFPLTVTSAQKNPTAFYLCASSSARGSETGELFFGEGSRLTVL.

The chain uses TRBV7-2 and TRBJ2-7, with 11 positions matching TRBD2. V lost 5 bases, J lost 3 bases, and 6 bases stayed unmatched. Germline V gives CDR1 SGHTA, CDR2 FQGNSA. CDR3 length: 15 residues. The CDR3 DNA reads TGTGCCAGCAGCCTAAGACTAGCGGGATTCTACGAGCAGTACTTC. This translates into CASSLRLAGFYEQYF.

The V call is TRBV30, the J call TRBJ1-5; D perhaps matches TRBD1 (5 bases). CDR3 length: 13 amino acids. V gave up 1 base and J gave up 4 bases, with 8 bases separating them. The germline gives CDR1 GTSNPN, CDR2 SVGIG (reference sequence). The CDR3 bases are TGTGCCTGGAGTGGAACAGGTAATCAGCCCCAGCATTTT. Residues: CAWSGTGNQPQHF.

The V gene is TRBV11-3, the J gene TRBJ1-2; no reliable D call. CDR3 size: 12 residues. Trimming cost V 4 bases and J 7 bases, with 10 bases left between them. The germline V gene encodes CDR1 SGHNT and CDR2 YENEEA. The CDR3 sequence: CASSSPPGGYTF. Written as DNA, the CDR3 is TGTGCCAGCAGCTCACCCCCGGGTGGCTACACCTTC.

This clone was recorded once. V is TRBV9 and J is TRBJ1-6, with a weak D call TRBD1 (5 bases). The CDR3 runs 16 residues. Germline CDR1 and CDR2: SGDLS and YYNGEE. V lost 0 bases and J 4 bases, leaving 11 bases between the germline ends. The CDR3 DNA sequence: TGTGCCAGCAGCGTAGCTGACAGCCCTTATAATTCACCCCTCCACTTT. The encoded protein is CASSVADSPYNSPLHF.

DNA of the CDR3: TGTGCCAGCAGGAACCCGGGACAACTGACAGAGACCCAGTACTTC. It is translated as CASRNPGQLTETQYF. The chain combines TRBV28 with TRBJ2-5; D perhaps matches TRBD1 (6 bases). The germline V gene has CDR1 MDHEN and CDR2 SYDVKM. Trimming took 6 bases from V and 4 from J, leaving 18 bases between them. The CDR3 has 15 residues.

This clone was seen only once. Written as DNA, the CDR3 is TGTGCCACCCTTAGGGGACTAGCGGGGGCCACAGATACGCAGTATTTT. This sequence encodes CATLRGLAGATDTQYF. The rearrangement uses TRBV2 and TRBJ2-3, with 14 bases fitting TRBD2. The length of the CDR3 is 16 residues. Germline trimming cut 10 bases from V and 2 bases from J; bases unmatched to any gene: 8. Per germline, CDR1 SNHLY and CDR2 FYNNEI.

CDR3 nucleotide sequence: TGTGCCAGCAGCGTATCCCTGGCGGGGGAGACCCAGTACTTC. Residues: CASSVSLAGETQYF. The chain has TRBV9 and TRBJ2-5; tentative D call: TRBD2 (6 bases). The CDR3 is 14 amino acids. V shed 1 base and J shed 5 bases, with 12 bases lying between them. CDR1 is SGDLS, CDR2 YYNGEE, per germline. Full variable domain (outside the CDR3, taken from reference TRBV9 and TRBJ2-5): DSGVTQTPKHLITATGQRVTLRCSPRSGDLSVYWYQQSLDQGLQFLIQYYNGEERAKGNILERFSAQQFPDLHSELNLSSLELGDSALYFCASSVSLAGETQYFGPGTRLLVL.

The rearrangement joins TRBV25-1 to TRBJ2-5; D unclear. Germline V lookup: CDR1 MGHDK, CDR2 SYGVNS. V gave up 2 bases and J gave up 5 bases, with 9 bases separating them. This CDR3 contains 13 residues. This CDR3 reads CASSEPPVETQYF. CDR3 in DNA: TGTGCCAGCAGTGAACCCCCAGTGGAGACCCAGTACTTC.

This clone was found a few times. The chain has TRBV28 and TRBJ2-3, with D uncertain. In germline, CDR1 is MDHEN, CDR2 SYDVKM. This CDR3 contains 18 residues. The V and J ends lost 4 bases and 2 bases respectively, with 22 bases between them. In DNA form, the CDR3 reads TGTGCCAGCAGTTCCGGGTCGCCCTACACGAGATACACAGATACGCAGTATTTT. Encoded protein: CASSSGSPYTRYTDTQYF.

This chain uses TRBV4-2 with TRBJ2-7, with 8 bases aligning to TRBD2. This CDR3 region has 15 residues. V shed 2 bases and J 0 bases; nucleotides not matched to a gene: 3. Germline-derived CDR1 and CDR2 are LGHNA and YNFKEQ. The CDR3 DNA is TGTGCCAGCAGCCAAATCGGGACTAGCTCCTACGAGCAGTACTTC. This gives the protein CASSQIGTSSYEQYF.

To note about this clone: One junction end does not reproduce the germline sequence, and a read error may be involved. The V and J genes are TRBV15 and TRBJ2-3; 11 bases fit TRBD2. CDR3 length equals 15 residues. Germline V gene lookup returns CDR1 LNHNV and CDR2 YYDKDF (reference sequence). In nucleotides, the CDR3 is TGTGCCACCGGCAGAAGACTAGCGGGAACAGATACGCAGTATTTT. Translated, it gives CATGRRLAGTDTQYF.

A single count supports this clone. Because the CDR3 is missing its conserved closing phenylalanine or tryptophan, this is likely a read error. V is TRBV6-4 and J is TRBJ1-1; D is perhaps TRBD1 (5 bases). This CDR3 is built from 13 residues. Trimming removed 4 bases from V and 5 bases from J, with 11 bases in between. Germline V gene data show CDR1 as MRHNA and CDR2 as SNTAGT. CDR3 loop: CASSARGSTEAFS. The DNA of the CDR3 is TGTGCCAGCAGTGCTAGGGGATCGACTGAAGCTTTCTCT.

J is TRBJ2-7 and V is TRBV19; 10 nucleotides align to TRBD2. Germline V gene sequence: CDR1 LNHDA, CDR2 SQIVND (reference sequence). CDR3 length equals 14 residues. Trimming removed 4 bases from V and 2 bases from J; junction bases left unmatched: 2. CDR3 sequence: CASSRLAGAYEQYF. As DNA, the CDR3 is TGTGCCAGTAGTAGGCTAGCGGGAGCCTACGAGCAGTACTTC.